The rows below give T cell receptor beta chains drawn from one sample of a study of T cell repertoires in cytomegalovirus infection. TCRdb called the reads again in MiXCR, with one record for every CDR3 protein. The sample shows 310,000 or so distinct CDR3 sequences, 17% of them seen only once. Sequenced: PBMCs. The receptors originated from a human donor in good health (CMV status not recorded). Some clones in this sample may be carry-over from other donors' samples. Both conserved end residues are part of each CDR3. The D gene is left open where the match is weak. Clone size is stated in some rows and not others, as once, few, many or a class when expanded.

clone size,J gene,V gene,D gene,CDR3 DNA,CDR3 protein
-,TRBJ1-2,TRBV20-1,-,TGCAGTGCTAGAGGTGTCAGGGGCTACACCTTC,CSARGVRGYTF
many,TRBJ1-5,TRBV12-3/TRBV12-4,-,TGTGCCAGCAAAGTGATGGGGACCAATCAGCCCCAGCATTTT,CASKVMGTNQPQHF
few,TRBJ1-6,TRBV28,TRBD1,TGTGCCAGCAGCGGAAGGGGGCGAGGAAATTCACCCCTCCACTTT,CASSGRGRGNSPLHF
many,TRBJ2-3,TRBV3-1,-,TGTGCCAGCAGCCAAGCTCCGCCGAGGGGGGAAGTTAGCACAGATACGCAGTATTTT,CASSQAPPRGEVSTDTQYF
-,TRBJ2-7,TRBV6-1,-,TGTGCCAGCAGCCATCGTACGGGGGCAGGGGCCTACGAGCAGTACTTC,CASSHRTGAGAYEQYF
many,TRBJ2-4,TRBV6-1,TRBD2,TGTGCCAGCAGTGCGGGGGGAGCCAAAAACATTCAGTACTTC,CASSAGGAKNIQYF
-,TRBJ2-2,TRBV6-2/TRBV6-3,-,TGTGCCAGCAAGCCCCAGCAGGGGCACACCGGGGAGCTGTTTTTT,CASKPQQGHTGELFF
-,TRBJ1-2,TRBV7-8,TRBD1,TGTGCCAGCAGCCTCCTACCCCGACAGGGGACAGGCTACACCTTC,CASSLLPRQGTGYTF
-,TRBJ2-3,TRBV20-1,-,TGCAGTGCTAGGGTAGGGTCCGAGGCCACAGATACGCAGTATTTT,CSARVGSEATDTQYF
few,TRBJ1-2,TRBV10-3,-,TGTGCCATCAGTGATCTGGGTGAGAACTATGGCTACACCTTC,CAISDLGENYGYTF
many,TRBJ1-1,TRBV6-5,TRBD1,TGTGCCAGCAGTTACTCGACCCAGGGGGCATTCACTGAAGCTTTCTTT,CASSYSTQGAFTEAFF
many,TRBJ2-7,TRBV7-3,-,TGTGCCAGCAGCTTAACAGCGTCGAGACACGAGCAGTACTTC,CASSLTASRHEQYF
many,TRBJ2-3,TRBV11-2,-,TGTGCCAGCACCTTTTTCAAAGGAGGGGCGGTTAACAATACGCAGTATTTT,CASTFFKGGAVNNTQYF
-,TRBJ1-4,TRBV20-1,-,TGCAGTGCTAGTCGGCAGGGGAGTGAAAAACTGTTTTTT,CSASRQGSEKLFF
many,TRBJ2-7,TRBV6-2/TRBV6-3,-,TGTGCCAGCAGTTACGTCAGAGCCTACGAGCAGTACTTC,CASSYVRAYEQYF
-,TRBJ1-2,TRBV7-9,TRBD1,TGTGCCAGCAGCTCGTCCTCAGGGGGCAACTATGGCTACACCTTC,CASSSSSGGNYGYTF
few,TRBJ2-2,TRBV28,-,TGTGCCACTCCCGGTCGTGGGGGGAACACCGGGGAGCTGTTTTTT,CATPGRGGNTGELFF
-,TRBJ1-6,TRBV6-2/TRBV6-3,-,TGTGCCAGCAGTCCGGGACGGTCAATAAGGTCACCCCTCCACTTT,CASSPGRSIRSPLHF
-,TRBJ2-1,TRBV20-1,-,TGCAGTGCTAGTATTCCGTACAATGAGCAGTTCTTC,CSASIPYNEQFF
many,TRBJ1-5,TRBV7-2,-,TGTGCCAGCAGCGGAATGTGGAATCAGCCCCAGCATTTT,CASSGMWNQPQHF
-,TRBJ2-1,TRBV4-3,TRBD2,TGCGCCAGCAGCCAAGATACTAGCGGGGGTTCCTACAATGAGCAGTTCTTC,CASSQDTSGGSYNEQFF
many,TRBJ2-3,TRBV6-5,TRBD2,TGTGCCAGCAGGGCGGGACTAGCGGGGACAGATACGCAGTATTTT,CASRAGLAGTDTQYF
once,TRBJ1-5,TRBV6-6,-,TGTGCCAGCAGGGGGGTCTGGACGGGCAGCAATCAGCCCCAGCATTTT,CASRGVWTGSNQPQHF
many,TRBJ2-3,TRBV20-1,-,TGCAGTGCTAGAGTGGTACAGGCTAGCACAGATACGCAGTATTTT,CSARVVQASTDTQYF
many,TRBJ2-7,TRBV11-2,-,TGTGCCAGCAGCTTAGGAGGGGTGTACGAGCAGTACTTC,CASSLGGVYEQYF
few,TRBJ1-3,TRBV28,-,TGTGCCAGCAGTTTAGGGCCCAGTGGGGGAAGGTCTGGAAACACCATATATTTT,CASSLGPSGGRSGNTIYF
few,TRBJ1-3,TRBV6-2/TRBV6-3,TRBD1,TGTGCCAGCAGTTACTACAGGGACAGCTCTGGAAACACCATATATTTT,CASSYYRDSSGNTIYF
few,TRBJ2-5,TRBV2,-,TGTGCCAGCATACTAGAAATTCAAGAGACCCAGTACTTC,CASILEIQETQYF
-,TRBJ2-1,TRBV7-6,-,TGTGCCAGCAGCTTATTGCGGCTGGGCTACAATGAGCAGTTCTTC,CASSLLRLGYNEQFF
-,TRBJ1-2,TRBV6-5,TRBD1,TGTGCCAGCAGTTACGTTGGACAGGGGGCGTCTGACTATGGCTACACCTTC,CASSYVGQGASDYGYTF
-,TRBJ1-6,TRBV28,-,TGTGCCAGCAAGGCACAGATTAATTCACCCCTCCACTTT,CASKAQINSPLHF
once,TRBJ2-7,TRBV4-1,TRBD1,TGCGCCAGCAACCAAGAAAGTCCGGTCGGGGACAGGGTTAACGAGCAGTACTTC,CASNQESPVGDRVNEQYF
-,TRBJ2-1,TRBV18,-,TGTGCCAGCTCAATCGACAATGGCAATGAGCAGTTCTTC,CASSIDNGNEQFF
medium-sized,TRBJ1-6,TRBV11-2,TRBD1,TGTGCCAGCAGCCATGGACAGGGGTTTAATTCACCCCTCCACTTT,CASSHGQGFNSPLHF
few,TRBJ2-3,TRBV15,-,TGTGCCACCAGCCAAACCCTGACACCTACAGATACGCAGTATTTT,CATSQTLTPTDTQYF
-,TRBJ1-5,TRBV24-1,-,TGTGCCACCCAGCAGACAGCCTTATATAGCAATCAGCCCCAGCATTTT,CATQQTALYSNQPQHF
-,TRBJ2-1,TRBV20-1,TRBD2,TGCAGTGCTAGAGCACTAGCGGAATACAATGAGCAGTTCTTC,CSARALAEYNEQFF
many,TRBJ2-1,TRBV12-3/TRBV12-4,TRBD2,TGTGCCAGCATCTTCTCATTAGCGGGGGGAACTGAGCAGTTCTTC,CASIFSLAGGTEQFF
few,TRBJ1-2,TRBV5-1,TRBD1,TGCGCCAGCAGCTTGAGGACAGGGGGAGTTGCTGGCTACACCTTC,CASSLRTGGVAGYTF
-,TRBJ2-1,TRBV29-1,-,TGCAGCGTTGATGAGCAGTTCTTC,CSVDEQFF
few,TRBJ2-1,TRBV12-3/TRBV12-4,-,TGTGCCAGCAGTTTATCTACAGGGATGAATGAGCAGTTCTTC,CASSLSTGMNEQFF
many,TRBJ2-3,TRBV7-2,-,TGTGCCAGCAGCTTAAATAGCCTGAGCACAGATACGCAGTATTTT,CASSLNSLSTDTQYF
-,TRBJ1-5,TRBV19,-,TGTGCCAGTAGGGACAATAGCAATCAGCCCCAGCATTTT,CASRDNSNQPQHF